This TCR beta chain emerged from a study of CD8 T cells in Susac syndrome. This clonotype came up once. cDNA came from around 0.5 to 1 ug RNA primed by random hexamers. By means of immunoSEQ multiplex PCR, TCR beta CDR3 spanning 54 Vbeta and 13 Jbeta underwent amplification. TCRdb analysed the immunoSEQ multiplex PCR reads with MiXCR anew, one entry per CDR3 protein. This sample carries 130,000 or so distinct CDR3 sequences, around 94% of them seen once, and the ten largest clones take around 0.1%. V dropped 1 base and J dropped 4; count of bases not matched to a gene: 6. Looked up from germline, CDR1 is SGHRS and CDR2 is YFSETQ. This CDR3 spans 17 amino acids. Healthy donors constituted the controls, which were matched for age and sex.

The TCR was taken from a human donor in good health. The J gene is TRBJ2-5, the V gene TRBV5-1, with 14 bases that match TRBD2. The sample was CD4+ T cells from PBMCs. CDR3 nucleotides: TGCGCCAGCAGCTTGTATGGGACTAGCGGGAGCGGAGAGACCCAGTACTTC. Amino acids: CASSLYGTSGSGETQYF. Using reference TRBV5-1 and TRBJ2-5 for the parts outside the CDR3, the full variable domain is KAGVTQTPRYLIKTRGQQVTLSCSPISGHRSVSWYQQTPGQGLQFLFEYFSETQRNKGNFPGRFSGRQFSNSRSEMNVSTLELGDSALYLCASSLYGTSGSGETQYFGPGTRLLVL.